The T cell receptor (beta chain) described here comes from a study of T cell repertoires in cytomegalovirus infection (dated by TCRdb to between 2018 and 2020). Regarding the complete study: Peptide stimulations targeted recently identified HLA-C-restricted CMV epitopes, whose presentation resists viral immunomodulation, together with well-studied HLA-B-restricted epitopes. Because public TCR beta signatures pointed to carriage of CMV infection together with the matching HLA type, the HLA type of each donor mattered for the analysis. The investigation overall reported the following: The ex vivo response was dominated by HLA-C-restricted CMV-specific TCR beta clonotypes, which also provided the single most frequent clonotype in two of eight donors. In both this cohort and an independent cohort of a few hundred donors, the cumulative frequency of public TCR beta family members distinguished carriers of CMV infection plus the relevant HLA type.

In the germline V gene, CDR1 corresponds to SGHNT and CDR2 to YENEEA. The CDR3 sequence holds 16 residues, the cysteine and phenylalanine included. The sequence is cut down to CDR3 DNA, 48 bases in frame from base 1. Trimming accounts for 1 base at V and 3 bases at J, while the number of junction bases matched to no gene is 0. This clonotype was picked up many times. No cognate antigen has been identified for it. Base qualities were left out, and no much larger clone turns up one base away. What this sample's treatment or condition label stands for: in vitro stimulation with specific CMV peptide epitopes to enrich CMV-specific T cells. These reads were obtained on an Illumina HiSeq 1500. TCRdb reprocessing: public reads trimmed at Q25 with fastp, clones called with MiXCR, in-frame beta chains kept. Records with the same CDR3 protein are collapsed into one entry carrying the most frequent genes and DNA. The sample data list about 740,000 distinct CDR3 sequences, and approximately 33% of these were observed just once. About 20% of the sample comes from the top ten.

This chain joins TRBV11-3 to TRBJ2-1, with 13 central nucleotides matching TRBD2. This material consisted of cultured PBMCs, taken from culture after CMV antigen stimulation. This clonotype originated in a human donor in good health (CMV status not recorded). Some clones in this sample may be carry-over from other donors' samples. The DNA is as follows: TGTGCCAGCAGCTTAGGGACTAGCGGGGGCTACAATGAGCAGTTCTTC. Its protein product is CASSLGTSGGYNEQFF.